One sample yielded the 30 T cell receptor beta chains listed below, sequenced in a study of identical twins. In TCRdb, the 5' RACE reads were re-called with MiXCR into one record per CDR3 protein. The repertoire holds approximately 1.8 million distinct CDR3 sequences, with around a third as singletons. The specimen was cord blood. Source of these receptors: a newborn girl in good health.

The chain recombines TRBV7-2 with TRBJ2-7; 8 bases line up with TRBD1. After removal of 5 bases from V and 7 bases from J, the junction contained 10 bases not matched to a gene. Germline-derived CDR1 and CDR2 are SGHTA and FQGNSA. This CDR3 is 14 amino acids long. CDR3: CASSDRGVYNEQYF. The CDR3 DNA sequence: TGTGCCAGCAGCGACAGGGGAGTATACAATGAGCAGTACTTC.

There are a few counts of this clonotype. The chain employs TRBV3-1 and TRBJ2-3, with D unresolved. Germline CDR1 is LGHDT and CDR2 is YNNKEL (reference sequence). The CDR3 contains 14 residues. Trimming took off 5 bases at V and 3 bases at J, with 12 bases between the two ends. CDR3 nucleotide sequence: TGTGCCAGCAGCTTCGCCGACTGGACAGATACGCAGTATTTT. It translates to CASSFADWTDTQYF.

The chain has TRBV10-3 and TRBJ2-3, with D perhaps matching TRBD1 or TRBD2 (5 bases each). Germline V gives CDR1 ENHRY, CDR2 SYGVKD. The CDR3 spans 13 residues. The V end lost 5 bases, the J end lost 7 bases, and 13 bases lay between the germline ends. The CDR3 coding sequence is TGTGCCATCAGTCCAGTCGGGGCCAATACGCAGTATTTT. It encodes CAISPVGANTQYF.

The rearrangement uses TRBV29-1 and TRBJ2-5; D is uncertain. This CDR3 is 13 amino acids long. V lost 6 bases, J lost 2 bases, and 13 bases lay in between. From germline, CDR1 is SQVTM and CDR2 ANQGSEA. The CDR3 DNA reads TGCAGCGTGGTAGGACGGCTACAAGAGACCCAGTACTTC. Translation gives CSVVGRLQETQYF.

V is TRBV10-3 and J is TRBJ1-1; unclear D gene. The CDR3 covers 18 residues. V lost 0 bases, J lost 2 bases, and 19 bases lay in between. Germline V gene data show CDR1 as ENHRY and CDR2 as SYGVKD. This CDR3 reads CAISESSKLAGPNTEAFF. DNA of the CDR3: TGTGCCATCAGTGAGTCCTCTAAATTGGCAGGACCAAACACTGAAGCTTTCTTT.

The chain has TRBV28 and TRBJ2-2, with D maybe TRBD2 (7 bases). CDR3 length: 16 residues. CDR1 and CDR2 (germline): MDHEN, SYDVKM. The V end lost 7 bases, the J end lost 3 bases, and 18 bases lay between the germline ends. The CDR3 spells CASTDRGGGYTGELFF. CDR3 nucleotides: TGTGCCAGCACCGACCGGGGAGGGGGTTACACCGGGGAGCTGTTTTTT.

This clonotype was seen a handful of times. This chain links TRBV20-1 with TRBJ2-3; 9 bases are shared with TRBD2. CDR1 is DFQATT and CDR2 is SNEGSKA in the germline V gene (reference sequence). The trim removed 5 bases at V and 0 bases at J, leaving 15 bases unmatched. This CDR3 is built from 18 residues. The CDR3 loop is CSALDRLAGFSSTDTQYF. In DNA form, the CDR3 reads TGCAGTGCTTTAGATAGGCTAGCGGGGTTTTCTAGCACAGATACGCAGTATTTT.

The chain recombines TRBV7-2 with TRBJ2-3, with D perhaps TRBD1 or TRBD2 (5 bases each). V was trimmed by 2 bases and J by 4 bases, leaving 10 bases between them. The CDR3 has 14 residues. Germline V gene data show CDR1 as SGHTA and CDR2 as FQGNSA. In DNA form, the CDR3 reads TGTGCCAGCAGCTTAAAAACGGGACCAGATACGCAGTATTTT. It encodes CASSLKTGPDTQYF.

This clonotype was picked up many times. This chain links TRBV20-1 with TRBJ2-7; TRBD1 might be the D (6 bases). The germline gives CDR1 DFQATT, CDR2 SNEGSKA (reference sequence). This CDR3 is 11 amino acids long. CDR3 sequence reads: CSAGTTYEQYF. As DNA, the CDR3 is TGCAGCGCCGGGACAACCTACGAGCAGTACTTC.

This clonotype was counted only a few times. The gene calls are TRBV6-1 and TRBJ1-2, with 8 positions matching TRBD1. Germline V CDR1 and CDR2: MNHNS, SASEGT. The CDR3 contains 17 residues. J gave up 1 base and V 6 bases, and 13 bases lay outside the gene matches. CDR3 residues: CASRLRGRGRVNYGYTF. For the CDR3, the DNA is TGTGCCAGCAGGCTCAGGGGGCGCGGGCGGGTTAACTATGGCTACACCTTC.

This clonotype occurred a few times. V and J are TRBV10-3 and TRBJ2-1; 9 positions match TRBD1. Unmatched junction bases numbered 6, after V lost 0 bases and J lost 3 bases. The CDR3 has 17 amino acids. Germline CDR1 and CDR2: ENHRY and SYGVKD. The CDR3 reads CAISESPGQGSYNEQFF. The CDR3, as DNA: TGTGCCATCAGTGAGTCGCCCGGACAGGGGAGCTACAATGAGCAGTTCTTC.

This chain uses TRBV25-1 with TRBJ1-5, with D tentatively TRBD1 (6 bases). Germline V gives CDR1 MGHDK, CDR2 SYGVNS. The ends were cut back, 2 bases at V and 5 bases at J, with 16 bases in the middle. This CDR3 spans 16 amino acids. CDR3 amino acids: CASSEGGGLKDQPQHF. CDR3 DNA sequence: TGTGCCAGCAGTGAAGGCGGGGGGCTAAAGGATCAGCCCCAGCATTTT. Full variable domain (rest looked up from reference TRBV25-1 and TRBJ1-5): EADIYQTPRYLVIGTGKKITLECSQTMGHDKMYWYQQDPGMELHLIHYSYGVNSTEKGDLSSESTVSRIRTEHFPLTLESARPSHTSQYLCASSEGGGLKDQPQHFGDGTRLSIL.

There are a few counts of this clonotype. This chain uses TRBV29-1 with TRBJ2-5; D may correspond to TRBD1 or TRBD2 (5 bases each). CDR3 length: 14 amino acids. Looked up from germline, CDR1 is SQVTM and CDR2 is ANQGSEA. V lost 0 bases and J lost 5, with 13 bases in between. The CDR3 protein is CSVEDRGEGETQYF. CDR3 DNA: TGCAGCGTTGAAGATCGAGGGGAAGGCGAGACCCAGTACTTC.

The J gene is TRBJ2-5, the V gene TRBV5-1; 9 nucleotides agree with TRBD1. The tail of the sequence fits TRBJ2-7 better, so the J call may be wrong. CDR3 length equals 15 residues. From germline, CDR1 is SGHRS and CDR2 YFSETQ. The CDR3 nucleotides are TGCGCCAGCAGCTTCTATGGGGGACAGGGCTACGAGCAGTACTTC. It translates to CASSFYGGQGYEQYF.

This clonotype appeared many times. This chain connects TRBV29-1 to TRBJ1-2; a possible D gene is TRBD1 (6 bases). V gave up 6 bases and J gave up 8 bases, with 13 bases separating them. The CDR3 is 11 amino acids. Germline assignment: CDR1 SQVTM and CDR2 ANQGSEA. The CDR3 loop is CSVVTRGGYTF. CDR3 DNA: TGCAGCGTGGTGACCAGGGGAGGCTACACCTTC.

V gene TRBV4-1 combines with J gene TRBJ2-3; D unresolved. CDR3 length: 15 residues. The germline V and J ends were trimmed by 0 bases and 0 bases, with 7 bases remaining between them. Germline V gene lookup returns CDR1 MGHRA and CDR2 YSYEKL. CDR3 coding DNA: TGCGCCAGCAGCCAAGATGGATTTAGCACAGATACGCAGTATTTT. Amino acids: CASSQDGFSTDTQYF.

As for this clonotype: With a much larger clone just one base away, this may be a read error. The V and J genes are TRBV2 and TRBJ2-1; 7 bases are a match to TRBD2. Germline values: CDR1 SNHLY, CDR2 FYNNEI. The CDR3 extends over 15 amino acids. V gave up 8 bases and J gave up 0 bases; unmatched junction bases: 7. This CDR3 reads CASGAGGSSYNEQFF. The CDR3 nucleotides are TGTGCCAGCGGTGCCGGGGGGAGCTCCTACAATGAGCAGTTCTTC.

This clonotype was observed many times. The junction differs from germline at one of its ends, possibly a read error. This chain connects TRBV7-9 to TRBJ1-1; D is perhaps TRBD1 (5 bases). Germline V lookup: CDR1 SEHNR, CDR2 FQNEAQ (reference sequence). CDR3 length: 14 amino acids. The CDR3 here is CASSLGHSNTEAFF. The CDR3 DNA reads TGCGCCAGCAGCCTTGGACACTCGAACACTGAAGCTTTCTTT.

The rearrangement uses TRBV24-1 and TRBJ2-7; D is undetermined. CDR1 is KGHDR and CDR2 is SFDVKD in the germline V gene. There are 12 residues in the CDR3. The V and J ends lost 9 bases and 7 bases respectively, with 15 bases between them. CDR3 nucleotide sequence: TGTGCCACCGTGAGCTCCTACAATGAGCAGTACTTC. Its translation: CATVSSYNEQYF.

The rearrangement joins TRBV5-1 to TRBJ2-1; D uncertain. CDR1 is SGHRS and CDR2 is YFSETQ in the germline V gene. CDR3 length equals 18 residues. V lost 0 bases to trimming and J lost 0 bases, with 16 bases between them. This CDR3 is CASSLGLLPASSYNEQFF. The CDR3 nucleotides read TGCGCCAGCAGCTTGGGCCTTTTGCCGGCCAGCTCCTACAATGAGCAGTTCTTC.

This clonotype was counted between two and nine times. V and J are TRBV27 and TRBJ2-3; D unresolved. V lost 4 bases and J 1 base, leaving 15 bases between the germline ends. The germline V gene encodes CDR1 MNHEY and CDR2 SMNVEV (reference sequence). This CDR3 region has 16 residues. CDR3 loop: CASSSYIRARTDTQYF. The CDR3 nucleotides read TGTGCCAGCAGTTCCTACATACGGGCCCGCACAGATACGCAGTATTTT.

V gene TRBV25-1 combines with J gene TRBJ1-1, with D perhaps matching TRBD1 (6 bases). The V gene lost 7 bases and the J gene lost 2 bases, with 17 bases spanning the gap. Germline V gene data show CDR1 as MGHDK and CDR2 as SYGVNS. This CDR3 is 15 amino acids long. The CDR3 loop is CASTENYRDNTEAFF. In DNA, the CDR3 is TGTGCCAGCACCGAGAATTACAGGGATAACACTGAAGCTTTCTTT.

This sequence joins TRBV10-3 and TRBJ2-2, with no clear D. Trimming left V 6 bases short and J 5 bases short, with 16 bases between. This CDR3 spans 15 amino acids. The germline V gene has CDR1 ENHRY and CDR2 SYGVKD. The CDR3 loop reads CAISQRSPDTGELFF. In DNA form, the CDR3 reads TGTGCCATCAGCCAAAGAAGTCCGGATACCGGGGAGCTGTTTTTT.

The chain recombines TRBV19 with TRBJ2-2; D uncertain. The germline V gene encodes CDR1 LNHDA and CDR2 SQIVND (reference sequence). With 1 base removed from V and 1 base from J, the gap between germline ends came to 7 bases. The CDR3 is 15 residues long. The CDR3 coding sequence is TGTGCCAGTAGTATAGCCGGCTTGAACACCGGGGAGCTGTTTTTT. Translation: CASSIAGLNTGELFF. Supplemented by reference TRBV19 and TRBJ2-2, the full variable domain reads DGGITQSPKYLFRKEGQNVTLSCEQNLNHDAMYWYRQDPGQGLRLIYYSQIVNDFQKGDIAEGYSVSREKKESFPLTVTSAQKNPTAFYLCASSIAGLNTGELFFGEGSRLTVL.

The rearrangement uses TRBV6-1 and TRBJ2-1; 8 bases are a match to TRBD2. J gave up 9 bases and V 2 bases, and 6 bases lay outside the gene matches. Germline loops: CDR1 MNHNS, CDR2 SASEGT. This CDR3 has 14 residues. The DNA for the CDR3 is TGTGCCAGCAGTGAATCCGGGAGGGCCAGTGAGCAGTTCTTC. The encoded protein is CASSESGRASEQFF.

This clonotype was seen repeatedly, ten times or more. The rearrangement links TRBV12-3 or TRBV12-4 to TRBJ1-6, with 9 positions matching TRBD1. The CDR3 sequence is 15 residues long. The J segment lost 7 bases and the V segment lost 5 bases, leaving 6 bases of the junction unmatched. This CDR3 reads CASSRTGGANSPLHF. The CDR3, as DNA: TGTGCCAGCAGTCGTACAGGGGGCGCAAATTCACCCCTCCACTTT.

The chain couples TRBV29-1 to TRBJ1-2; 9 bases are shared with TRBD1. In germline, CDR1 is SQVTM, CDR2 ANQGSEA. There are 15 residues in the CDR3. V lost 0 bases to trimming and J lost 4 bases; unmatched junction nucleotides: 6. In DNA, the CDR3 is TGCAGCGTTGAAGACATGGACAGGGGTTCCTATGGCTACACCTTC. This encodes CSVEDMDRGSYGYTF. Supplemented by reference TRBV29-1 and TRBJ1-2, the full variable domain reads SAVISQKPSRDICQRGTSLTIQCQVDSQVTMMFWYRQQPGQSLTLIATANQGSEATYESGFVIDKFPISRPNLTFSTLTVSNMSPEDSSIYLCSVEDMDRGSYGYTFGSGTRLTVV.

This clonotype has just a few counts. The chain employs TRBV4-2 and TRBJ2-7; TRBD2 matches 11 bases. The V and J ends lost 2 bases and 3 bases, in that order; junction bases with no gene match: 12. The length of the CDR3 is 18 residues. Per the germline V gene, CDR1 is LGHNA and CDR2 is YNFKEQ. CDR3 amino acids: CASSQRDRRLAGGYEQYF. DNA of the CDR3: TGTGCCAGCAGCCAAAGAGATAGGCGGCTAGCGGGAGGCTACGAGCAGTACTTC.

This clonotype showed up just a few times. The V and J genes are TRBV4-2 and TRBJ2-1; D gene unclear. Germline V gene lookup returns CDR1 LGHNA and CDR2 YNFKEQ. CDR3 size: 17 residues. Trimming took off 0 bases at V and 7 bases at J, with 19 bases between the two ends. In DNA, the CDR3 is TGTGCCAGCAGCCAAGATCGAGGAGCTTCCTACGGGAATGAGCAGTTCTTC. This translates into CASSQDRGASYGNEQFF.

The chain is built from TRBV4-3 and TRBJ2-4, with D unresolved. Trimming stripped 0 bases from V and 0 bases from J, with 18 bases between. CDR1 and CDR2 from the germline V gene are LGHNA and YSLEER. The CDR3 runs to 19 residues. CDR3 protein: CASSQDPLVLSAAKNIQYF. The CDR3 DNA is TGCGCCAGCAGCCAAGATCCCCTCGTTCTTAGTGCAGCCAAAAACATTCAGTACTTC.